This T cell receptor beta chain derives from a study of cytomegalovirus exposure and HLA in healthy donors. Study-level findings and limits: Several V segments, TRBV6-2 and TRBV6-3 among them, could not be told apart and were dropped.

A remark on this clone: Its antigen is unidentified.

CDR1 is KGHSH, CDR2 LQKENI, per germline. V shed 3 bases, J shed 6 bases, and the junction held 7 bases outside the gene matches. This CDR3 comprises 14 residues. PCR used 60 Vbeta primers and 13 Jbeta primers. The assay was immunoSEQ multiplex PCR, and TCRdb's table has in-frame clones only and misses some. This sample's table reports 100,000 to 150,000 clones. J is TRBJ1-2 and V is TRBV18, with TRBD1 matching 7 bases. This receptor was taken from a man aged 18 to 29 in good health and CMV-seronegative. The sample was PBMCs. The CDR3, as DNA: TGTGCCAGCTCACCTTTGGACAGGCGAAATGGCTACACCTTC. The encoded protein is CASSPLDRRNGYTF. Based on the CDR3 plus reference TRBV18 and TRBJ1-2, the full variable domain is NAGVMQNPRHLVRRRGQEARLRCSPMKGHSHVYWYRQLPEEGLKFMVYLQKENIIDESGMPKERFSAEFPKEGPSILRIQQVVRGDSAAYFCASSPLDRRNGYTFGSGTRLTVV.